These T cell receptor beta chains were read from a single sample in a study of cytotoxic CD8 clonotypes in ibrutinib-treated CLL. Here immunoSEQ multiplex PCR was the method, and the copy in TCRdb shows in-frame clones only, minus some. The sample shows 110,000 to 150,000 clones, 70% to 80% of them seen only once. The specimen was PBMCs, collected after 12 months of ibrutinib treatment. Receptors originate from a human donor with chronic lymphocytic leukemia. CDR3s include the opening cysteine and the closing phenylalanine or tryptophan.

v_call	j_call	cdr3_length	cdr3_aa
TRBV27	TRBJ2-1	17	CASSFHGTAAFFNEQFF
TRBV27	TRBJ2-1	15	CASSLFGRSLNEQFF
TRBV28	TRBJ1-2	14	CASSPPGYQGGNTF
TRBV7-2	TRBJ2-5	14	CASRAGTGAGTQYF
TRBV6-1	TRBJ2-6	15	CASSEIYSGANVLTF
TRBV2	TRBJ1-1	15	CASSVGGLMNTEAFF
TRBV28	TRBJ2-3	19	CASRNPGLAGWSGTDTQYF
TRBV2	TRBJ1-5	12	CASSGPNQPQHF
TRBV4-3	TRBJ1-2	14	CASSQDLSDYGYTF
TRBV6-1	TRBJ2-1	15	CASGLGTSANNEQFF